Listed below are T cell receptor beta chains from one sample, sequenced in a study of shared clonotypes between healthy human individuals. Method: immunoSEQ multiplex PCR; TCRdb's copy keeps in-frame clones and lacks some. Here the sample spans hundreds of thousands of clones, around three quarters being singletons. What was sequenced was memory CD4+ T cells sorted from blood. The origin of the receptors is a woman in her 30s in good health. Both conserved end residues are part of each CDR3. The order of the fields is V gene, D gene, clone size, J gene, CDR3 protein, CDR3 DNA. The D gene is left open where the match is weak. Clone size is not always given. Where it is, it says once, few, many or a class for expanded clones.

TRBV11-2	TRBD1	-	TRBJ2-7	CASSWGQDYEQYF	TGTGCCAGCAGCTGGGGACAGGACTACGAGCAGTACTTC
TRBV4-1	TRBD2	-	TRBJ2-1	CASRIAGGGDEQFF	TGCGCCAGCAGAATAGCGGGAGGTGGCGATGAGCAGTTCTTC
TRBV7-2	-	-	TRBJ1-5	CASTPGRGGQPQHF	TGTGCCAGCACCCCGGGGCGGGGCGGGCAGCCCCAGCATTTT
TRBV10-3	TRBD1	few	TRBJ1-2	CAISRDSDYGYTF	TGTGCCATCAGCCGGGACAGTGACTATGGCTACACCTTC
TRBV11-2	TRBD1	-	TRBJ2-2	CASSLGTGGAGELFF	TGTGCCAGCAGCTTAGGGACAGGGGGCGCCGGGGAGCTGTTTTTT
TRBV2	-	-	TRBJ1-4	CASSDGVSNEKLFF	TGTGCCAGCAGTGATGGGGTTTCTAATGAAAAACTGTTTTTT
TRBV11-2	TRBD2	-	TRBJ2-2	CASRQTSGSTGELFF	TGTGCCAGCAGACAAACTAGCGGGAGCACCGGGGAGCTGTTTTTT
TRBV28	TRBD1	-	TRBJ1-5	CASKTGSQPQHF	TGTGCCAGCAAGACAGGGAGTCAGCCCCAGCATTTT
TRBV11-2	TRBD2	once	TRBJ2-7	CASSSIRGSGSFHEQYF	TGTGCCAGCAGCTCGATCCGGGGTAGCGGGAGTTTCCACGAGCAGTACTTC
TRBV15	-	-	TRBJ1-5	CATSGGSGNQPQHF	TGTGCCACCAGCGGAGGCTCCGGCAATCAGCCCCAGCATTTT
TRBV28	-	-	TRBJ2-7	CASSSPQGMGSYEQYF	TGTGCCAGCAGTTCCCCCCAGGGCATGGGAAGCTACGAGCAGTACTTC
TRBV18	-	-	TRBJ2-7	CASSRPSEGGEQYF	TGTGCCAGCTCAAGGCCCTCTGAAGGCGGGGAGCAGTACTTC
TRBV28	-	-	TRBJ1-3	CASSSPAERRDSGNTIYF	TGTGCCAGCAGTTCCCCCGCCGAGCGCCGCGACTCTGGAAACACCATATATTTT